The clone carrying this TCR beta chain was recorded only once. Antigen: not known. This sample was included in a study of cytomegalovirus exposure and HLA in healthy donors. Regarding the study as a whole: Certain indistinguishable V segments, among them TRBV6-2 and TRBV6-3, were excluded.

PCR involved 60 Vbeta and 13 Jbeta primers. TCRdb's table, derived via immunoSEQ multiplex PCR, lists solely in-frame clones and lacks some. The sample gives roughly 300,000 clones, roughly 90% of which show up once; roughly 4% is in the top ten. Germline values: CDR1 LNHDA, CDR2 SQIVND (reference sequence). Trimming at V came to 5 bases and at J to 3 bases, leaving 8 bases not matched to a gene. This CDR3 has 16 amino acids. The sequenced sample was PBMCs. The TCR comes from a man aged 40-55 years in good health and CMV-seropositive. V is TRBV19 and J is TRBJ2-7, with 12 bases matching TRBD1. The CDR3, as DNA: TGTGCCAGTAGTCCCGGGACAGGGGGCTTCGTCTACGAGCAGTACTTC. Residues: CASSPGTGGFVYEQYF. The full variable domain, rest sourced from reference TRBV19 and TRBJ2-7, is DGGITQSPKYLFRKEGQNVTLSCEQNLNHDAMYWYRQDPGQGLRLIYYSQIVNDFQKGDIAEGYSVSREKKESFPLTVTSAQKNPTAFYLCASSPGTGGFVYEQYFGPGTRLTVT.